This T cell receptor beta chain emerged from a study of T cells expressing NK-cell markers. Study-wide background: Out of eight donors sequenced, seven tested HCMV-seropositive and the remaining one seronegative.

This CDR3 has 16 amino acids. Per the germline V gene, CDR1 is MNHNS and CDR2 is SASEGT. On this clonotype itself: The antigen is not known.

TCRdb reprocessed the 5' RACE reads; each CDR3 protein has one entry and no DNA is given. The sample includes about 260,000 distinct CDR3 sequences. Whole-study findings and limits: Of the CD8+ T cell pool in about 6 donors, roughly 1.0-7.5% was accounted for by dominant NKG2C+ clonotypes. In a few donors, dominant clonotypes made up roughly 28.3-65% of CD3+CD56-NKG2C+ cells. Certain NKG2C+ T cell clones were expanded, and their HCMV specificity remained unclear.

The sample consisted of blood T cells: a sorted CD56 or NKG2C T cell subset, CD4+ or CD8+ T cells, or bulk PBMC T cells (not recorded which). This TCR derives from a man aged 18 to 30 in good health. The rearrangement uses TRBV6-1 and TRBJ2-1; TCRdb's D gene call, TRBD2, goes unchecked for lack of DNA. CDR3 amino acids: CASSATSGGTYNEQFF.